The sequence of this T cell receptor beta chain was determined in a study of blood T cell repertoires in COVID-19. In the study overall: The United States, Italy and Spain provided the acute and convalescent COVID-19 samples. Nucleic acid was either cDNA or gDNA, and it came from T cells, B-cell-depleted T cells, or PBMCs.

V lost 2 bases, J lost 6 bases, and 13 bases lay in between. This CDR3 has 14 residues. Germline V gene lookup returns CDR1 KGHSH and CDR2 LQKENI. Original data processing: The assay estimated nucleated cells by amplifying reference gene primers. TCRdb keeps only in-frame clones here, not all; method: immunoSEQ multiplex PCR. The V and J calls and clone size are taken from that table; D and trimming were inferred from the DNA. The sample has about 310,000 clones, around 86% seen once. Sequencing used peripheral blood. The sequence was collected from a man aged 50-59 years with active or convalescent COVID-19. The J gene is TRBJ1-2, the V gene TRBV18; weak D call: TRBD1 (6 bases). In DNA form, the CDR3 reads TGTGCCAGCTCACCAATACAGGGAGGGCATGGCTACACCTTC. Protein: CASSPIQGGHGYTF.